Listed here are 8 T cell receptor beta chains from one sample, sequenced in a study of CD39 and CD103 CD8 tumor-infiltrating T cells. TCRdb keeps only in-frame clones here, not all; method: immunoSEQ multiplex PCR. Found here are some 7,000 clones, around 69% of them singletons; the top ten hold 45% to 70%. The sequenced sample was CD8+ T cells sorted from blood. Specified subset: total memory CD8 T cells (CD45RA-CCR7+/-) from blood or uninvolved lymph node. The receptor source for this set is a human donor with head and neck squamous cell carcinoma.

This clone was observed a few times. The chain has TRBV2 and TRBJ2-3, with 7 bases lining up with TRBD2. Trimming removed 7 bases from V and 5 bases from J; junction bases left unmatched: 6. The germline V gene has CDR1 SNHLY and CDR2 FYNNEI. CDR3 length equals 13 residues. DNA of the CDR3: TGTGCCAGCAAGGAAACGGGAGGAGATACGCAGTATTTT. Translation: CASKETGGDTQYF.

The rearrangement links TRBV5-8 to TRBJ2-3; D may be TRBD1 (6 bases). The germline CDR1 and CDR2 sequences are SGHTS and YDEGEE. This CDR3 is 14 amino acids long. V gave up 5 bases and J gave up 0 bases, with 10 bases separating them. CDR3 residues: CASSYGQSTDTQYF. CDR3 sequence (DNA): TGTGCCAGCAGTTACGGACAGAGCACAGATACGCAGTATTTT.

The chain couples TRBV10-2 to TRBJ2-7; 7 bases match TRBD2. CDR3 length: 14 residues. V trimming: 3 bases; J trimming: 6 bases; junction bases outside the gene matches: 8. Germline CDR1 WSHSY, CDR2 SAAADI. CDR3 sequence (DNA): TGCGCCAGCAGTGATCCAGCGGGAAGACTCGAGCAGTACTTC. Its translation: CASSDPAGRLEQYF.

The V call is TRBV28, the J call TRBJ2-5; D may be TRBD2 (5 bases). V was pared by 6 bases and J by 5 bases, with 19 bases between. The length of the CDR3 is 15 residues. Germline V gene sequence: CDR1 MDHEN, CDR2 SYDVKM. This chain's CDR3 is CASSLVEGLRETQYF. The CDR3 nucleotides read TGTGCCAGCAGCCTAGTTGAGGGCCTCAGGGAGACCCAGTACTTC.

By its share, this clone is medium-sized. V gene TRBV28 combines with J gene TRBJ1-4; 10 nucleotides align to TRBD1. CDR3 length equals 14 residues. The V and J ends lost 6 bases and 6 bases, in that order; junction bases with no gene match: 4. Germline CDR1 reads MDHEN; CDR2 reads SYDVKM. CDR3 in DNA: TGTGCCAGCAGCCTAGGACAGGGGGATGAAAAACTGTTTTTT. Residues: CASSLGQGDEKLFF.

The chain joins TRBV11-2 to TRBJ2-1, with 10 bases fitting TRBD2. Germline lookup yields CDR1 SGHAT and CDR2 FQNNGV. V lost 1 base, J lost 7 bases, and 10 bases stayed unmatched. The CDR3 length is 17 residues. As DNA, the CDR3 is TGTGCCAGCAGCTTAGGGGGCCTAGCGGGAGAAGGAAATGAGCAGTTCTTC. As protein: CASSLGGLAGEGNEQFF.

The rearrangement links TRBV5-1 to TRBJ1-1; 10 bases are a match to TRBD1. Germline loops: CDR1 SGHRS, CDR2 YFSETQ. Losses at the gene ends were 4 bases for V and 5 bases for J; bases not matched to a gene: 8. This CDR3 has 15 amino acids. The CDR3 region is CASSPTTGGITEAFF. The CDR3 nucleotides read TGCGCCAGCAGCCCGACGACAGGGGGCATTACTGAAGCTTTCTTT.

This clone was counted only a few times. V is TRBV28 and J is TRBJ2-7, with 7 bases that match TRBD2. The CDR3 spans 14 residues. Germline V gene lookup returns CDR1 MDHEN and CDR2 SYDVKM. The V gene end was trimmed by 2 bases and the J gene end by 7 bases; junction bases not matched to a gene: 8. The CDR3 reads CASSLASGLWEQYF. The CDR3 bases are TGTGCCAGCAGTTTAGCTAGCGGTTTGTGGGAGCAGTACTTC.